This T cell receptor (beta chain) was identified during a study of T-cell reconstitution after alpha-beta-depleted transplantation in children. This sample's TCRbeta library carried unique molecular identifier barcodes. TCRdb reanalysed the PCR reads using MiXCR and keeps one entry per CDR3 protein. The sample yields approximately 430,000 distinct CDR3 sequences, 15% to 20% seen once. Study results and caveats: Some patients' high day-60 TCRbeta diversity was attributed to recipient cells surviving conditioning. After transplant, at about two months, alpha-beta T cells were reportedly derived from several hundred expanded graft clones.

Points on this clonotype: Its matching antigen is unknown.

Deletions cut 3 bases from V and 4 bases from J, with 9 bases between. This CDR3 spans 13 amino acids. The chain joins TRBV5-7 to TRBJ2-3; D is undetermined. TRBV5-7 is filed as an ORF, its function uncertain. The TCR was taken from a boy younger than two who had a stem cell transplant for Wiskott-Aldrich syndrome, so the T cells may come from the graft donor. This specimen consisted of PBMCs, mostly from graft donor cells, obtained 360 days after TCRalphabeta/CD19-depleted stem cell transplant. As DNA, the CDR3 is TGTGCCAGCAGCTGGAGAATCTCAGATACGCAGTATTTT. This gives the protein CASSWRISDTQYF.